The TCR beta chain under discussion was sequenced for a study of early T cells in non-severe SARS-CoV-2 infection. Study-wide points: Reliance on VDJdb matching favored anti-spike CD8 responses; private and CD4 specificities were missed.

Germline CDR1 is MNHEY and CDR2 is SVGEGT. The V gene lost 5 bases and the J gene lost 7 bases, with 18 bases spanning the gap. There are 15 residues in the CDR3. As part of library construction, unique molecular identifiers were attached to individual cDNA molecules. One entry per CDR3 protein, called by TCRdb with MiXCR from the 5' RACE reads. Altogether some 60,000 distinct CDR3 sequences are present, approximately 9.3% being singletons, with the ten largest covering roughly 8%. This clonotype was seen a few times. The antigen is not known. The receptor was derived from an adult who was a healthcare worker with PCR-confirmed SARS-CoV-2 infection or an uninfected control (not recorded which). What was sequenced was whole blood. This rearrangement joins TRBV6-2 or TRBV6-3 to TRBJ1-5, with a possible D match to TRBD1 (5 bases). Written as DNA, the CDR3 is TGTGCCAGCAGTCTTACAGGAGTTGAAGGCCAGCCCCAGCATTTT. The encoded protein is CASSLTGVEGQPQHF.